This TCR beta chain appears in the sequencing data of a study of CD8 T cells in Susac syndrome. V gave up 4 bases and J gave up 2 bases; unmatched junction bases: 11. CDR1 is MNHEY, CDR2 SMNVEV, per germline (reference sequence). The CDR3 has 19 residues. cDNA came from about 0.51 to 1 ug RNA primed by random hexamers. Amplification of TCR beta CDR3 used immunoSEQ multiplex PCR across 54 Vbeta and 13 Jbeta. TCRdb re-derived calls from the immunoSEQ multiplex PCR reads in MiXCR, one entry per CDR3 protein. The top ten hold around 0.16% of the sample, which has 150,000 to 200,000 distinct CDR3 sequences, 85% to 95% seen once. The authors carried out high-throughput sequencing of TCR beta. They applied it to CD8+ and CD4+ T cells obtained from blood. Those who served as multiple sclerosis controls were treatment-naive patients with stable or active relapsing-remitting disease. TEMRA cells underwent FACS enrichment and CD8+ and CD4+ T cells underwent negative isolation.

The V call is TRBV27, the J call TRBJ2-6, with 10 bases matching TRBD2. The sample taken for sequencing was CD8+ T cells from PBMCs. This clonotype was sampled from a human donor with multiple sclerosis. CDR3 sequence (DNA): TGTGCCAGCAGTTCGTTCGTTCTAGCGGGAGTTGCTGGGGCCAACGTCCTGACTTTC. Translating it yields CASSSFVLAGVAGANVLTF.